The sequence of this T cell receptor (beta chain) was determined in a study of T cells in narcolepsy (dated by TCRdb to between 2017 and 2018). A note on the overall study: Patients with narcolepsy type 1 or type 2 (NT1, NT2) and healthy control donors were enrolled in the study. The study used TCR Vbeta sequencing to track clonotypes in blood and CSF while looking for autoreactive T cells in narcolepsy patients that target self-antigens of hypocretin neurons (hypocretin, TRIB2). What the work shows at the level of the full study, not this receptor alone: According to the report, autoreactive clonotypes were detected serially in the blood of the same patients and of different patients, but not in healthy controls. Plots that compared CSF and blood CD4+ T cell clonotypes from the same patient highlighted HCRT-specific and TRIB2-specific autoreactive clonotypes. No sequences matching autoreactive T cell clones were present in some of the blood memory CD4+ repertoires from patients and controls. Patients and controls had comparable numbers of sequenced blood memory CD4+ clonotypes, averaging about 40,000 and 33,000, respectively.

Library generation was performed with the immunoSEQ multiplex PCR assay. As stored in TCRdb, this immuneACCESS dataset retains in-frame rearrangements with V and J assigned. A fraction of the clones does not appear; measured against another copy, unresolved V genes explain less than half of the discrepancy, and the remainder lacks a known reason. This sample lists some 20,000 clones; roughly 87% were detected once. Jointly, the top ten make up under 2% of the sample. The CDR3 runs 14 amino acids, cysteine and phenylalanine included. Only the CDR3 DNA stays, 42 bases, in frame from base 1. Relative to germline, V is 6 bases shorter and J is 3 bases shorter, with 14 bases between their ends. The germline V gene gives CDR1 as SGHTA and CDR2 as FQGNSA. As regards this clone: The clone's antigen remains unknown. No quality values exist for individual bases; no much larger clone is one base distant.

Memory CD4+ T cells were sorted ex vivo from peripheral blood of narcolepsy patients and healthy controls for TCR Vbeta sequencing. Sequencing was carried out using memory (CD45RA-) CD4+ T cells from blood. The cell subset or site label here, explained by the study, means: memory T cells sorted ex vivo from peripheral blood. This TCR came from a human donor in good health. The chain uses TRBV7-2 and TRBJ1-1; the D gene cannot be named for sure. The DNA sequence is TGTGCCAGCAGTTTACTTACCCGGGACACTGAAGCTTTCTTT. It codes for CASSLLTRDTEAFF.